Detailed here is one TCR beta chain. What it recognizes is unknown. This specimen belongs to a study of shared clonotypes between healthy human individuals. Study findings and constraints: Non-shared clonotypes showed lower generation probabilities than clonotypes common to all four donors. Larger richness was generally estimated for naive than memory subsets. Of the naive CD4 clonotypes, approximately 5% were shared across a few donors.

The germline gives CDR1 MNHNS, CDR2 SASEGT. The V end lost 7 bases, the J end lost 2 bases, and 10 bases lay between the germline ends. There are 13 residues in the CDR3. TCRdb's copy holds only in-frame clones and misses some; the assay was immunoSEQ multiplex PCR. The sample yields roughly 1,600,000 clones, 98% seen once. The sequence came from a man in his thirties or forties in good health. The chain uses TRBV6-1 and TRBJ2-3; no reliable D call. The sample taken for sequencing was naive CD4+ T cells sorted from blood. Subset denoted: CD45RA+ positively selected. For the CDR3, the DNA is TGTGCCAGCACTCTGGAGATCACAGATACGCAGTATTTT. Translating gives CASTLEITDTQYF.